These 15 T cell receptor beta chains were all obtained from the same sample, sequenced in a study of tumor-infiltrating lymphocytes in primary liver carcinoma. TCR beta cDNA was made from approximately 500 ng total RNA with a constant-region primer. Three-round nested multiplex PCR performed with slightly modified ARM-PCR produced the TCR beta libraries. In the first two PCR rounds, TRBV1-TRBV30 forward primers were paired with a C-beta reverse primer, and each round lasted approximately 9 cycles. TCRdb recomputed calls from the multiplex PCR reads with MiXCR, one row per CDR3 protein. The sample lists roughly 50,000 distinct CDR3 sequences, roughly 77% occurring once. Bulk tissue was left unsorted, and RNA and DNA were co-extracted from 20-30 mg of it. Specimen: liver tumor tissue from sampling region 2. Indicated subset: tumor region T2, inferior pole. These receptors were taken from a man in his forties with primary liver carcinoma and hepatitis B virus infection.

Worth noting for this clonotype: At one end the junction does not follow the germline gene, possibly because of a read error. This chain uses TRBV6-1 with TRBJ2-3, with a weak D call TRBD2 (6 bases). The CDR3 is made up of 15 amino acids. Germline CDR1 and CDR2: MNHNS and SASEGT. The chain's CDR3 is CASSELARETDTQNF. In nucleotides, the CDR3 is TGTGCCAGCAGTGAACTAGCGAGAGAGACAGATACGCAGAATTTT.

The sample holds many counts of this clonotype. The V and J genes are TRBV6-5 and TRBJ2-3; no definite D call. The CDR3 totals 17 residues. CDR1 is MNHEY, CDR2 SVGAGI, per germline. The ends were cut back, 0 bases at V and 0 bases at J, with 13 bases in the middle. Written as DNA, the CDR3 is TGTGCCAGCAGTTACTCCCCGCTTGCAACTAGCACAGATACGCAGTATTTT. This encodes CASSYSPLATSTDTQYF.

The sample holds many counts of this clonotype. The chain is built from TRBV6-5 and TRBJ2-2, with TRBD1 matching 9 bases. The CDR3 extends over 15 amino acids. CDR1 MNHEY and CDR2 SVGAGI come from the germline V gene. J gave up 8 bases and V 0 bases, and 4 bases lay outside the gene matches. The chain's CDR3 is CASSYSNRGLGELFF. CDR3 nucleotides: TGTGCCAGCAGTTACTCGAACAGGGGGCTGGGGGAGCTGTTTTTT.

Regarding this clonotype: A junction end diverges from the germline sequence, so it may reflect a read error. This chain joins TRBV6-1 and TRBJ2-1, with TRBD1 matching 7 bases. The germline gives CDR1 MNHNS, CDR2 SASEGT. This CDR3 is built from 15 residues. The DNA for the CDR3 is TGTGCCAGTAGTGTACGGGCAGGGGCAGGGGGTGAGCAGTTCTTC. Its protein is CASSVRAGAGGEQFF.

A remark on this clonotype: The junction shows a germline mismatch at one end, possibly a read error. This chain joins TRBV12-3 or TRBV12-4 and TRBJ2-7, with a weak D call TRBD2 (5 bases). The CDR3 is 11 amino acids. The CDR3 sequence is CASSSDYEKYF. The DNA for the CDR3 is TGTGCCAGCAGTTCCGACTACGAGAAGTACTTC.

This clonotype was recorded once. This may arise from a read error, as a much more abundant clone is one base away. In this CDR3 the conserved last residue, phenylalanine or tryptophan, is missing, so a read error is likely. The chain employs TRBV28 and TRBJ1-1; a possible D gene is TRBD1 (6 bases). This CDR3 region has 13 residues. Germline CDR1 and CDR2: MDHEN and SYDVKM. V was cut by 10 bases and J by 0 bases, with 12 bases left in between. The DNA for the CDR3 is TGTGCCATACTCGGGACACTGAACACTGAAGCTTTCCTT. Translating gives CAILGTLNTEAFL.

Concerning this clonotype: A single base separates this from a much larger clone, so it may be a read error. V usage is TRBV7-9 and J usage is TRBJ2-3, with 8 bases fitting TRBD1. Looked up from germline, CDR1 is SEHNR and CDR2 is FQNEAQ (reference sequence). The CDR3 loop spans 14 amino acids. CDR3 sequence reads: CASSLFFGTGTQYF. CDR3 nucleotides: TGTGCCAGCAGCTTATTTTTTGGGACAGGTACGCAGTATTTT.

J is TRBJ2-3 and V is TRBV21-1; the table assigns TRBD1, which was not confirmed against the DNA. TRBV21-1 is an annotated pseudogene. The CDR3 is 14 amino acids. As DNA, the CDR3 is TGTGCCAGCAGCTCCCGGACAAGCACTGATACGCAGTGTTTT. Its translation: CASSSRTSTDTQCF.

V is TRBV7-9 and J is TRBJ2-3, with D tentatively TRBD1 (6 bases). Germline values: CDR1 SEHNR, CDR2 FQNEAQ (reference sequence). The CDR3 consists of 13 residues. The V end was cut by 7 bases, the J end by 14 bases, with 22 bases between. The CDR3 reads CASNSRDMGSLYF. The CDR3 DNA reads as TGTGCCAGCAACAGCCGGGACATGGGAAGTCTGTATTTT.

The sample holds many counts of this clonotype. The chain links TRBV28 to TRBJ2-7; either TRBD1 or TRBD2 may supply D (6 bases each). The germline gives CDR1 MDHEN, CDR2 SYDVKM. The germline V and J ends were trimmed by 1 base and 3 bases, with 25 bases remaining between them. The CDR3 runs to 19 residues. CDR3 region: CASSLSADPRGGSVYEQYF. The CDR3, as DNA: TGTGCCAGCAGTTTATCGGCAGACCCCAGGGGAGGCAGCGTCTACGAGCAGTACTTC.

In its sample, this clonotype was seen once. CDR3 in DNA: TGTGCCAGCAGCTTAAGCTCTGACAGGGATGTCCTTACAGATGTGCAGTTCTTC. It is translated as CASSLSSDRDVLTDVQFF. The chain recombines TRBV7-9 with TRBJ2-1; 7 nucleotides agree with TRBD1. This CDR3 region has 18 residues. Germline CDR1 is SEHNR and CDR2 is FQNEAQ (reference sequence). Trimming at V came to 2 bases and at J to 12 bases, leaving 22 bases not matched to a gene.

This clonotype was detected ten times or more. This CDR3 reads CASSFATGQVFF. CDR3 in DNA: TGTGCCAGCAGCTTCGCAACTGGACAGGTATTCTTT. V is TRBV7-8 and J is TRBJ1-1; 7 bases fit TRBD1. CDR3 size: 12 residues. V trimming: 3 bases; J trimming: 14 bases; junction bases outside the gene matches: 9. Germline CDR1 and CDR2: SGHVS and FQNEAQ.

This clonotype appeared many times. V is TRBV12-3 or TRBV12-4 and J is TRBJ1-5; D is possibly TRBD1 (6 bases). The CDR3 has 15 residues. Trimming removed 5 bases from V and 4 bases from J, with 15 bases in between. The CDR3 DNA reads as TGTGCCAGCAGTCTCGGAGGACAGTATAATCAGCCCCAGCATTTT. This gives the protein CASSLGGQYNQPQHF.

A note on this clonotype: The missing conserved phenylalanine or tryptophan at the end of this CDR3 makes a read error likely. This sequence joins TRBV4-1 and TRBJ2-1; TRBD2 agrees at 11 bases. Germline CDR1 and CDR2: MGHRA and YSYEKL. The length of the CDR3 is 18 residues. With 2 bases clipped from V and 6 bases from J, the junction kept 12 bases outside the gene matches. CDR3 amino acids: CASSQKIKALAGGNEQFL. CDR3 nucleotide sequence: TGCGCCAGCAGCCAAAAGATTAAGGCGCTAGCGGGAGGCAATGAGCAGTTCTTA.

On this clonotype itself: A single base separates this from a much larger clone, so it may be a read error. The chain carries TRBV7-9 and TRBJ1-2, with a weak D call TRBD1 (5 bases). Looked up from germline, CDR1 is SEHNR and CDR2 is FQNEAQ (reference sequence). The CDR3 is 14 amino acids. The V gene lost 5 bases and the J gene lost 2 bases, with 12 bases spanning the gap. The CDR3 reads CASSGDGLNYGYTF. CDR3 in DNA: TGTGCCAGCAGCGGGGACGGATTGAACTATGGCTACACCTTC.